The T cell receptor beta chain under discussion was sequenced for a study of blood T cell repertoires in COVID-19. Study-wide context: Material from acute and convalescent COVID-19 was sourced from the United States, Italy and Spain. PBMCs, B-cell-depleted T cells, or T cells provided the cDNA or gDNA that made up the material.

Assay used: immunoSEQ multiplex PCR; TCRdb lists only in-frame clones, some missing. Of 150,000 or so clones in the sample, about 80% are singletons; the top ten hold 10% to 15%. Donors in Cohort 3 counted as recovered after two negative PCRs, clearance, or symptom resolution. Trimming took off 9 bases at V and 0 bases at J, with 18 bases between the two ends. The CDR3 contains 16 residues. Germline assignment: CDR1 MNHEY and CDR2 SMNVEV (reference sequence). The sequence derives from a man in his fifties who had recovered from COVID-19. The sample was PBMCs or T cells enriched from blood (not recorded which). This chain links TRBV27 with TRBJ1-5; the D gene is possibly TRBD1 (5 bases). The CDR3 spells CARRGGRRNSNQPQHF. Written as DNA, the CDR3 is TGTGCCAGAAGGGGTGGCAGGCGCAATAGCAATCAGCCCCAGCATTTT.